This record concerns one TCR beta chain sequence. The antigen remains undetermined. The PCR employed 60 Vbeta primers together with 13 Jbeta primers. TCRdb's copy holds only in-frame clones and misses some; the assay was immunoSEQ multiplex PCR. The sample carries some 150,000 clones, about four fifths recorded once. This sample is part of a study of cytomegalovirus exposure and HLA in healthy donors. General study results and limits: Most TCR sequences were rare, but some public TCRs occurred in many donors.

V was clipped by 2 bases and J by 5 bases; unmatched bases: 7. The length of the CDR3 is 16 residues. Germline CDR1 and CDR2: MNHEY and SVGAGI. Healthy individuals who donated bone marrow served as the donors. The V gene is TRBV6-5, the J gene TRBJ2-5; 11 bases align to TRBD1. The sequence came from a woman between 45 and 60 years old in good health and CMV-seronegative. Sequenced sample: PBMCs. The CDR3 loop reads CASSYGRTGGSETQYF. CDR3 bases: TGTGCCAGCAGTTACGGAAGGACAGGGGGCTCGGAGACCCAGTACTTC.